The 27 T cell receptor beta chains in this list originate from one sample, sequenced in a study of CD8+CD57+ T cells in acquired aplastic anemia. Profiles of TCR beta VDJ and CDR3 were generated from a genomic DNA template. TCRdb called the reads again in MiXCR, with one record for every CDR3 protein. The sample includes 90,000 to 130,000 distinct CDR3 sequences, 40% to 65% of them seen just once. Sequenced material: sorted CD4+, CD8+, or CD8+CD57+ T cells (not recorded which) from PBMCs. These receptor sequences come from a human donor in good health, serving as a control.

In the case of this clonotype: One junction end disagrees with the germline gene, perhaps due to a read error. The V gene is TRBV25-1, the J gene TRBJ1-1; D unresolved. CDR3 length: 18 residues. CDR1 and CDR2 from the germline V gene are MGHDK and SYGVNS. CDR3 coding DNA: TGCGCCGGCAGTGAAAACGCCGGAACAAGAGTCGGCGACACTGAAGCTTTCTTT. It translates to CAGSENAGTRVGDTEAFF.

The V gene is TRBV2, the J gene TRBJ2-3; no firm D call. The germline CDR1 and CDR2 sequences are SNHLY and FYNNEI. CDR3 size: 16 residues. Trimming took 0 bases from V and 1 from J, leaving 11 bases between them. The CDR3 region has the DNA TGTGCCAGCAGTGAAGCCGCCTGGCTCGGCACAGATACGCAGTATTTT. Its protein is CASSEAAWLGTDTQYF.

This clonotype showed up many times. The chain combines TRBV30 with TRBJ1-1, with D unresolved. The V end was cut by 0 bases, the J end by 7 bases, with 12 bases between. The germline gives CDR1 GTSNPN, CDR2 SVGIG (reference sequence). The CDR3 consists of 13 residues. The CDR3 nucleotides are TGTGCCTGGAGTGTAGGGCAGAGCTTTGAAGCTTTCTTT. It encodes CAWSVGQSFEAFF.

With respect to this clonotype: The junction departs from germline at one end; a sequencing error may be responsible. The chain carries TRBV6-2 or TRBV6-3 and TRBJ2-1, with 9 bases fitting TRBD2. Germline CDR1 MNHEY, CDR2 SVGEGT. The CDR3 length is 17 residues. CDR3 nucleotides: TGTGCCAGCAATTACTCGATCCCTAGCGGGGAGAGCAATGAGCAGTTCTTC. Its translation is CASNYSIPSGESNEQFF.

Here the CDR3 reads CASSLEQGAAEQYF. The CDR3 nucleotides are TGTGCCAGCAGCTTAGAACAGGGGGCGGCCGAGCAGTACTTC. The V call is TRBV7-9, the J call TRBJ2-7; 9 bases are a match to TRBD1. V shed 1 base, J shed 6 bases, and the junction held 4 bases outside the gene matches. In germline, CDR1 is SEHNR, CDR2 FQNEAQ (reference sequence). CDR3 size: 14 residues.

This clonotype has at least ten counts. The chain combines TRBV7-3 with TRBJ2-2, with 7 bases identical to TRBD1. V trimming: 5 bases; J trimming: 4 bases; junction bases outside the gene matches: 7. The length of the CDR3 is 15 residues. The V gene's germline CDR1 is SGHTA and CDR2 FQGTGA. The CDR3 nucleotides are TGTGCCAGCAGCCCCGGACAGGCGGGCACCGGGGAGCTGTTTTTT. Translation gives CASSPGQAGTGELFF.

This clonotype was counted many times. This chain links TRBV5-6 with TRBJ2-1; D possibly corresponds to TRBD1 (5 bases). CDR1 and CDR2 from the germline V gene are SGHDT and YYEEEE. The CDR3 is made up of 14 amino acids. The V end lost 5 bases, the J end lost 6 bases, and 15 bases lay between the germline ends. The CDR3, as DNA: TGTGCCAGCAGTTCTCTGCATAGGGGCAATGAGCAGTTCTTC. Its translation is CASSSLHRGNEQFF.

About this clonotype itself: A clone one base away is much larger, so this may be a read error. This chain uses TRBV12-3 or TRBV12-4 with TRBJ1-5, with D possibly TRBD1 on 6 matching bases. This CDR3 is 16 amino acids long. The CDR3 spells CASTPHGWGAGQPRHF. The CDR3 DNA reads TGTGCCAGCACCCCTCATGGTTGGGGGGCCGGACAGCCCCGGCATTTT.

This clonotype was seen many times. The chain uses TRBV6-1 and TRBJ1-5; D is uncertain. V lost 7 bases and J lost 2, with 9 bases in between. Germline CDR1 is MNHNS and CDR2 is SASEGT. The CDR3 sequence is 13 residues long. The CDR3 bases are TGTGCCAGCACCCAGGATCGCAATCAGCCCCAGCATTTT. Translated: CASTQDRNQPQHF.

The sample holds many counts of this clonotype. The genes are TRBV7-3 and TRBJ1-3; 9 bases line up with TRBD1. Trimming removed 7 bases from V and 0 bases from J; junction bases left unmatched: 13. CDR1 and CDR2 (germline): SGHTA, FQGTGA. The length of the CDR3 is 18 residues. The CDR3 protein is CASILIQGARVSGNTIYF. The CDR3 coding sequence is TGTGCCAGCATCCTCATACAGGGGGCGCGAGTCTCTGGAAACACCATATATTTT. The full variable domain, completed using reference TRBV7-3 and TRBJ1-3, is GAGVSQTPSNKVTEKGKYVELRCDPISGHTALYWYRQSLGQGPEFLIYFQGTGAADDSGLPNDRFFAVRPEGSVSTLKIQRTERGDSAVYLCASILIQGARVSGNTIYFGEGSWLTVV.

This chain uses TRBV9 with TRBJ2-7; 9 bases line up with TRBD2. Per the germline V gene, CDR1 is SGDLS and CDR2 is YYNGEE. V lost 0 bases, J lost 4 bases, and 5 bases stayed unmatched. The CDR3 is 15 amino acids. Here the CDR3 DNA reads TGTGCCAGCAGCGTAGATGCTAGCGGGGCATACGAGCAGTACTTC. This translates into CASSVDASGAYEQYF.

This clonotype showed up many times. The chain is built from TRBV19 and TRBJ1-2, with a weak D call TRBD1 (6 bases). CDR3 length: 14 amino acids. Looked up from germline, CDR1 is LNHDA and CDR2 is SQIVND (reference sequence). The germline V and J ends were trimmed by 2 bases and 6 bases, with 13 bases remaining between them. CDR3 coding DNA: TGTGCCAGTAGTATACAGGGGTCCGGGGATGGCTACACCTTC. Translated: CASSIQGSGDGYTF.

Points on this clonotype: A much larger clone differs by one base, so this may be a read error. V and J are TRBV6-5 and TRBJ2-5; D is perhaps TRBD2 (5 bases). This CDR3 contains 11 residues. The V and J ends lost 6 bases and 11 bases respectively, with 13 bases between them. Germline lookup yields CDR1 MNHEY and CDR2 SVGAGI. DNA for the CDR3: TGTGCCAGCAGCCCGGGGTCTGAGCAGTACTTC. Its protein product is CASSPGSEQYF.

The V gene is TRBV10-3, the J gene TRBJ1-2; possibly TRBD1 for D (6 bases). CDR3 length: 15 residues. V was shortened by 11 bases and J by 2 bases, with 21 bases between the two germline ends. Germline CDR1 ENHRY, CDR2 SYGVKD. In nucleotides, the CDR3 is TGTGCCGCCAGGACCACGGGACATCTCAACTATGGCTACACCTTC. This sequence encodes CAARTTGHLNYGYTF.

The CDR3 loop is CASRGQGTGNTIYF. DNA for the CDR3: TGTGCCAGCAGAGGACAGGGAACGGGAAACACCATATATTTT. This chain joins TRBV2 and TRBJ1-3; 8 positions agree with TRBD1. The germline CDR1 and CDR2 sequences are SNHLY and FYNNEI. This CDR3 has 14 amino acids. V shed 6 bases, J shed 4 bases, and the junction held 5 bases outside the gene matches.

The chain recombines TRBV27 with TRBJ1-1; 9 nucleotides align to TRBD1. Germline-derived CDR1 and CDR2 are MNHEY and SMNVEV (reference sequence). The length of the CDR3 is 14 residues. V gave up 8 bases and J gave up 7 bases; unmatched junction bases: 11. CDR3 sequence (DNA): TGTGCCAGCGGGGAACAGGGGGCCTTTATTGAAGCTTTCTTT. Translating gives CASGEQGAFIEAFF.

The sample holds many counts of this clonotype. The chain uses TRBV7-9 and TRBJ2-7, with D possibly being TRBD1 (6 bases). Germline V lookup: CDR1 SEHNR, CDR2 FQNEAQ (reference sequence). V lost 5 bases and J lost 2, with 10 bases in between. CDR3 size: 13 residues. Written as DNA, the CDR3 is TGTGCCAGCAGCACACAGGGTACCTACGAGCAGTACTTC. Protein product: CASSTQGTYEQYF.

This clonotype was counted ten times or more. The chain combines TRBV20-1 with TRBJ1-5; TRBD1 aligns across 8 bases. Germline assignment: CDR1 DFQATT and CDR2 SNEGSKA (reference sequence). The V segment lost 6 bases and the J segment 4 bases; nucleotides outside the gene matches: 8. The CDR3 extends over 14 amino acids. DNA for the CDR3: TGCAGTGCCCAACCGGACAGGGATAATCAGCCCCAGCATTTT. Protein product: CSAQPDRDNQPQHF.

The V gene is TRBV7-9, the J gene TRBJ1-6, with 7 bases lining up with TRBD1. Losses at the gene ends were 8 bases for V and 9 bases for J; bases not matched to a gene: 10. Germline values: CDR1 SEHNR, CDR2 FQNEAQ (reference sequence). CDR3 length: 14 amino acids. The CDR3 nucleotides read TGTGCCAGCCACCGGGAGGGGGCAAGTTCACCCCTCCACTTT. Residues: CASHREGASSPLHF.

V and J are TRBV5-1 and TRBJ2-1; a weak D match, TRBD2 (6 bases). The length of the CDR3 is 15 residues. CDR1 and CDR2 (germline): SGHRS, YFSETQ. The V gene lost 2 bases and the J gene lost 2 bases, with 11 bases spanning the gap. This CDR3 reads CASSFYRGTYNEQFF. Here the CDR3 DNA reads TGCGCCAGCAGCTTTTACCGGGGGACCTACAATGAGCAGTTCTTC.

The chain links TRBV7-2 to TRBJ2-5, with 9 bases aligning to TRBD2. This CDR3 contains 15 residues. V was clipped by 5 bases and J by 2 bases; unmatched bases: 6. Germline V gene data show CDR1 as SGHTA and CDR2 as FQGNSA. The CDR3 nucleotides are TGTGCCAGCAGCGTCAGTCTAGCGGGACAAGAGACCCAGTACTTC. Its protein is CASSVSLAGQETQYF.

Details on this clonotype: At one end, the junction sequence differs from germline, possibly due to a read error. The chain has TRBV25-1 and TRBJ2-7; TRBD2 might be the D (7 bases). The CDR3 extends over 15 amino acids. Germline V lookup: CDR1 MGHDK, CDR2 SYGVNS. Here the CDR3 reads CASSGGGRRFYEQHF. CDR3 nucleotide sequence: TGTGCCAGCAGTGGGGGGGGCAGGCGCTTCTACGAGCAGCACTTC.

There are many counts of this clonotype. The chain employs TRBV29-1 and TRBJ1-1, with D uncertain. From germline, CDR1 is SQVTM and CDR2 ANQGSEA. Trimming left V 4 bases short and J 11 bases short, with 11 bases between. The length of the CDR3 is 10 residues. The CDR3 protein is CSVVVSGAFF. The CDR3 DNA reads TGCAGCGTTGTAGTTAGTGGGGCTTTCTTT.

The chain recombines TRBV10-2 with TRBJ2-1; 8 bases agree with TRBD2. The CDR3 covers 14 residues. Germline CDR1 and CDR2: WSHSY and SAAADI. V shed 8 bases and J 5 bases; nucleotides not matched to a gene: 8. DNA of the CDR3: TGCGCCAGCGCCTCGGGGGGGCCTAACAATGAGCAGTTCTTC. This encodes CASASGGPNNEQFF.

This clonotype was seen many times. The CDR3 reads CASSYLGSNQPQHF. CDR3 nucleotide sequence: TGTGCCAGCAGTTACTTGGGTAGCAATCAGCCCCAGCATTTT. This chain joins TRBV6-5 and TRBJ1-5; D not certain. V was shortened by 1 base and J by 0 bases, with 4 bases between the two germline ends. The CDR3 runs to 14 residues. Germline V CDR1 and CDR2: MNHEY, SVGAGI.

The V call is TRBV25-1, the J call TRBJ2-7; 11 positions agree with TRBD1. The CDR3 is made up of 14 amino acids. In germline, CDR1 is MGHDK, CDR2 SYGVNS. Losses at the gene ends were 8 bases for V and 1 base for J; bases not matched to a gene: 4. This CDR3 reads CASEGQGGSYEQYF. DNA of the CDR3: TGTGCCAGCGAGGGACAGGGGGGGTCCTACGAGCAGTACTTC.

This clonotype was seen ten or more times. The chain uses TRBV7-2 and TRBJ2-6, with D possibly TRBD1 on 6 matching bases. This CDR3 comprises 17 residues. Germline assignment: CDR1 SGHTA and CDR2 FQGNSA. Trimming pared 4 bases from V and 2 bases from J, leaving 15 bases between. Here the CDR3 reads CASSYPNQGPGANVLTF. CDR3 DNA sequence: TGTGCCAGCAGCTACCCAAACCAGGGGCCTGGGGCCAACGTCCTGACTTTC.